Detailed here is one TCR beta chain. This clonotype was detected once. Its antigen is not yet known. No much larger clone exists at a distance of one base, and base qualities are not known. On its own, one read is weak support. This specimen belongs to a study of vaccination and CD4 T cells after COVID-19 (dated by TCRdb to between 2021 and 2024). Study-wide context: Convalescent patients had a positive SARS-CoV-2 result on nasal swab PCR, and of these patients, nine had mild disease and one had severe disease. In 10 COVID-19 convalescent patients and a handful of infection-naive healthy vaccine recipients, researchers compared the spike-specific CD4+ TCR repertoire from before mRNA vaccination with the repertoire from after. The time from the second vaccine dose to post-vaccine blood sampling had a median of roughly 77 days and ranged from roughly 13 to 241 days. Control cultures used a CEFX viral epitope pool as positive control, an HIV-1 Nef peptide pool as negative control, or no peptide. Overlapping spike peptide pools from SARS-CoV-2 and from the common cold coronaviruses HCoV-NL63, HCoV-OC43 and HCoV-229E were used as culture stimuli. Two doses of either the Pfizer-BioNTech BNT162b2 vaccine (n=8) or the Moderna mRNA-1273 vaccine (n=2) were administered to participants. In the convalescent cohort there were six males and four females, among whom were two Hispanic individuals, seven Caucasians, two Asians and one multiracial person. Post-COVID blood samples were collected from convalescent patients a median of roughly 100 days after diagnosis, with a range of roughly 30 to 170 days. General study outcomes and caveats: The study included relatively few convalescent patients and did not analyze early timepoints after natural infection. In convalescent patients, a median about 86% of post-vaccine SARS-CoV-2-reactive clones were detected only after vaccination, suggesting vaccine-specific priming. In convalescent patients, nearly all vaccine-specific clones (304 of 307) were found to be mono-reactive for SARS-CoV-2 spike rather than cross-reactive with common cold coronaviruses. Although the median number of SARS-CoV-2-reactive clonotypes went up from 21 after infection to 38 after vaccination, the increase was not significant.

The receptor library was made with PCR. DNA from cultured CD4+ T cells underwent TCR sequencing with the Oncomine TCR Beta short-read assay at the Johns Hopkins FTIC core. Genomic DNA was extracted from the cultured CD4+ T cells with the QIAamp micro DNA kit. Oncomine TCR Beta libraries from cultured CD4+ T cells were pooled with unique dual indexes and sequenced on an Illumina iSeq 100. The study's processing was this. Non-productive sequences were filtered out, and CDR3s that did not start with C, did not end with F or W, or were shorter than 7 amino acids were discarded. The MANAFEST web application identified antigen-specific clonotypes by comparing peptide-stimulated wells against reference wells and other culture wells. Positive clones required FDR below 0.05, an odds ratio above 5, and productive frequency above 0.1% in at least two of three replicate wells. A clonotype counted as cross-reactive if it showed significant expansion both in the SARS-CoV-2 spike wells and in at least one common cold coronavirus spike condition. Similarity between CDR3 sequences was evaluated in R version 3.6.1 using Levenshtein distances (stringdist) and unrooted phylogenetic trees (ape). Starting from the raw public reads, TCRdb applied fastp trimming at Q25, assembled clones with MiXCR and retained in-frame beta chains. Every distinct CDR3 protein forms one entry, paired with its most common genes and DNA. It is TCRdb's table, rather than the study itself, that gives the V and J calls and clone size. In this sample the table shows about 17,000 distinct CDR3 sequences, under 45% of which occur a single time. Of the sample, 5.5% to 6.5% is held by the ten largest clones.

The treatment or condition label, as the study defines it: roughly 11-day PBMC culture with coronavirus spike peptide pools or control peptides (ViraFEST assay). The ViraFEST assay, used in the study, expanded antigen-specific T cells with peptide pools and then identified the expanded clonotypes through TCR sequencing. The convalescent patients' positive SARS-CoV-2 PCR tests fell between March and December 2020, which was before the Alpha, Beta and Delta variants emerged in the United States. Each well held under 2.5 million PBMCs cultured in IMDM containing around 5% human AB serum and around 9.2 IU/ml IL-2, with 10 ug/ml peptide pools added. Half of the culture medium was replaced with fresh IL-2-containing medium on days 3 and 7. Once the cells had been in culture for less than 11 days, the EasySep CD4+ T cell isolation kit was used to isolate CD4+ T cells by negative selection. PBMCs were separated from whole blood using Ficoll-Paque Plus gradient centrifugation and then either used fresh or cryopreserved at -140C. Culture conditions were generally each tested in triplicate wells.

V is reduced by 3 bases and J by 0 bases, leaving a spacing of 10 bases between them. CDR1 and CDR2, per the germline V gene (reference sequence), are DFQATT and SNEGSKA. The CDR3 goes from the cysteine to the phenylalanine over 14 residues. Solely the CDR3 DNA is kept, with 42 bases framed from the first base. The source was CD4+ T cells from blood, cultured in vitro, collected before SARS-CoV-2 vaccination. Recombination linked TRBV20-1 to TRBJ2-3; a tentative D match to TRBD2 spans 5 bases. The sequence came from a human donor who had recovered from COVID-19. CDR3 sequence: CSASASPSTDTQYF. The DNA sequence is as follows: TGCAGTGCTAGCGCTAGCCCAAGCACAGATACGCAGTATTTT.